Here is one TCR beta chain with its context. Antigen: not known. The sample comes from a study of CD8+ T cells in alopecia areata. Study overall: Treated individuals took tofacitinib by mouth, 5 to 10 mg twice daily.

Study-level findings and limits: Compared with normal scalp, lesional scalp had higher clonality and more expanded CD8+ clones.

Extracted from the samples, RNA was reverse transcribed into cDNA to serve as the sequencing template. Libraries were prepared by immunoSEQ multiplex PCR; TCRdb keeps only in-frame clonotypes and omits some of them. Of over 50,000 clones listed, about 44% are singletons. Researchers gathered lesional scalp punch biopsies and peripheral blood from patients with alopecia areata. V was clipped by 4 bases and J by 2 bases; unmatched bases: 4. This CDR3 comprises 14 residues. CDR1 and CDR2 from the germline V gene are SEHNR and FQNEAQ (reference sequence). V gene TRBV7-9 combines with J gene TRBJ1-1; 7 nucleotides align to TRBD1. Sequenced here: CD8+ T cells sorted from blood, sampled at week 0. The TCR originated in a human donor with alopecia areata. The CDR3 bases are TGTGCCAGCAGCTCCAACAGGGGAAACACTGAAGCTTTCTTT. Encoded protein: CASSSNRGNTEAFF.